The 18 T cell receptor beta chains below all came from one sample that was sequenced in a study of T-cell memory formation after mild COVID-19. TCRdb independently ran MiXCR on the 5' RACE reads; one entry per CDR3 protein. Of under 300,000 distinct CDR3 sequences in the sample, approximately 16% are singletons; the top ten hold roughly 3.6%. The sequenced sample was PBMCs or a T cell subset sorted from them (not recorded which). The receptors originated from a man aged 18-30 years who had mild COVID-19 (a few samples of this study predate the infection). Cell type and time point are not known.

This clonotype was seen repeatedly, ten times or more. The V gene is TRBV7-4, the J gene TRBJ2-7; D remains unclear. CDR1 is SGHVT, CDR2 SQSDAQ, per germline. The CDR3 contains 11 residues. V dropped 5 bases and J dropped 3 bases, with 5 bases sitting between them. The CDR3 loop is CASSLNYEQYV. As DNA, the CDR3 is TGTGCCAGCAGCCTTAACTACGAGCAGTACGTC.

This clonotype was picked up a small number of times. The chain links TRBV12-3 or TRBV12-4 to TRBJ1-2; possibly TRBD1 for D (6 bases). The CDR3 runs 12 residues. V lost 7 bases and J lost 8, with 14 bases in between. The CDR3 loop reads CASNRVIEGYTF. The CDR3 DNA reads TGTGCCAGCAACAGGGTAATCGAGGGCTACACCTTC.

Here the CDR3 DNA reads TGCAGTGCTCTCGCCGGCAATCAGCCCCAGCATTTT. Amino acid sequence: CSALAGNQPQHF. The chain joins TRBV20-1 to TRBJ1-5; D ambiguous. CDR1 and CDR2 from the germline V gene are DFQATT and SNEGSKA (reference sequence). Trimming took off 5 bases at V and 2 bases at J, with 7 bases between the two ends. This CDR3 has 12 amino acids.

This clonotype was picked up many times. The chain couples TRBV5-1 to TRBJ2-3, with 9 bases lining up with TRBD2. Germline assignment: CDR1 SGHRS and CDR2 YFSETQ. The length of the CDR3 is 16 residues. V gave up 0 bases and J gave up 3 bases; unmatched junction bases: 5. The CDR3 reads CASSLDPGLATDTQYF. Written as DNA, the CDR3 is TGCGCCAGCAGCTTGGATCCGGGACTAGCAACAGATACGCAGTATTTT.

This clonotype turned up a few times. This chain links TRBV7-6 with TRBJ1-5, with D maybe TRBD1 (5 bases). V dropped 1 base and J dropped 7 bases, with 14 bases sitting between them. Germline values: CDR1 SGHVS, CDR2 FNYEAQ. The CDR3 has 15 residues. The CDR3 loop reads CASSLVPGARQPQHF. For the CDR3, the DNA is TGTGCCAGCAGCTTAGTCCCCGGGGCAAGGCAGCCCCAGCATTTT.

The CDR3 DNA follows: TGTGCCAGCAGTTTTTCCGCTCATGTGGGCATAGATGAAGCTTTCTTT. As protein: CASSFSAHVGIDEAFF. The genes are TRBV27 and TRBJ1-1; D not certain. The V end was cut by 3 bases, the J end by 7 bases, with 21 bases between. This CDR3 region has 16 residues. Germline-derived CDR1 and CDR2 are MNHEY and SMNVEV (reference sequence).

The chain uses TRBV11-1 and TRBJ2-5, with D perhaps matching TRBD2 (6 bases). This CDR3 comprises 15 residues. Germline V gene data show CDR1 as SGHAT and CDR2 as FQDESV (reference sequence). V was pared by 5 bases and J by 3 bases, with 16 bases between. CDR3 sequence: CASSVGTHREETQYF. The CDR3, as DNA: TGTGCCAGCAGCGTCGGGACTCACAGAGAAGAGACCCAGTACTTC.

The gene calls are TRBV6-2 or TRBV6-3 and TRBJ1-2; the D gene is possibly TRBD1 (6 bases). The germline V gene encodes CDR1 MNHEY and CDR2 SVGEGT. V was trimmed by 0 bases and J by 8 bases, leaving 13 bases between them. There are 14 residues in the CDR3. In DNA form, the CDR3 reads TGTGCCAGCAGTTACTCCCCGGGACAAAAGGGCTACACCTTC. This translates into CASSYSPGQKGYTF.

The rearrangement links TRBV29-1 to TRBJ1-4, with 9 positions matching TRBD1. Trimming removed 6 bases from V and 7 bases from J; junction bases left unmatched: 6. Germline V gene lookup returns CDR1 SQVTM and CDR2 ANQGSEA. This CDR3 is 13 amino acids long. The CDR3 reads CSVTGQGGEKLFF. DNA for the CDR3: TGCAGCGTGACGGGACAGGGAGGTGAAAAACTGTTTTTT.

The chain recombines TRBV6-2 or TRBV6-3 with TRBJ1-5; 9 bases are shared with TRBD1. The CDR3 length is 17 residues. V gave up 6 bases and J gave up 1 base; unmatched junction bases: 10. Germline lookup yields CDR1 MNHEY and CDR2 SVGEGT. This chain's CDR3 is CASRESRTGASNQPQHF. For the CDR3, the DNA is TGTGCCAGCAGGGAGTCCCGGACAGGGGCGAGCAATCAGCCCCAGCATTTT.

This clonotype was seen a few times. J is TRBJ2-4 and V is TRBV7-2, with D tentatively TRBD1 (9 bases). Deletions cut 3 bases from V and 8 bases from J, with 17 bases between. The CDR3 runs to 15 residues. CDR1 and CDR2 from the germline V gene are SGHTA and FQGNSA. CDR3 in DNA: TGTGCCAGCAGCTTCGGGAGGGACAGGGTTGACATTCAGTACTTC. It is translated as CASSFGRDRVDIQYF.

This sequence joins TRBV27 and TRBJ1-2; TRBD1 agrees at 7 bases. V lost 6 bases and J lost 5; bases outside the gene matches: 9. The CDR3 runs 14 residues. The V gene's germline CDR1 is MNHEY and CDR2 SMNVEV (reference sequence). CDR3 protein: CASSFSGGGYGYTF. CDR3 bases: TGTGCCAGCAGCTTCTCAGGGGGAGGGTATGGCTACACCTTC.

This clonotype was observed a handful of times. The rearrangement links TRBV11-2 to TRBJ1-3; D is unclear. The CDR3 sequence is 13 residues long. Trimming removed 3 bases at V and 5 bases at J, with 8 bases between. Germline V CDR1 and CDR2: SGHAT, FQNNGV. CDR3 residues: CASSFMRRNTIYF. CDR3 nucleotides: TGTGCCAGCAGCTTTATGCGACGAAACACCATATATTTT.

The chain carries TRBV28 and TRBJ1-1, with D unresolved. The V gene lost 5 bases and the J gene lost 4 bases, with 5 bases spanning the gap. The CDR3 totals 11 residues. CDR1 and CDR2 from the germline V gene are MDHEN and SYDVKM. The chain's CDR3 is CASSVSTEAFF. CDR3 bases: TGTGCCAGCAGTGTTAGCACTGAAGCTTTCTTT.

This clonotype was counted between two and nine times. The chain links TRBV28 to TRBJ2-5; TRBD2 matches at 10 bases. The CDR3 sequence is 16 residues long. Germline trimming cut 4 bases from V and 5 bases from J; bases unmatched to any gene: 10. Germline V gene lookup returns CDR1 MDHEN and CDR2 SYDVKM. Here the CDR3 reads CASSSPLAGRRETQYF. Written as DNA, the CDR3 is TGTGCCAGCAGTTCCCCACTAGCGGGGCGACGGGAGACCCAGTACTTC. Variable domain in full (rest from reference TRBV28 and TRBJ2-5): DVKVTQSSRYLVKRTGEKVFLECVQDMDHENMFWYRQDPGLGLRLIYFSYDVKMKEKGDIPEGYSVSREKKERFSLILESASTNQTSMYLCASSSPLAGRRETQYFGPGTRLLVL.

CDR3 region: CASSYRYSNQPQHF. The CDR3 DNA reads as TGTGCCAGCAGTTACCGATATAGCAATCAGCCCCAGCATTTT. The chain couples TRBV6-2 or TRBV6-3 to TRBJ1-5; D uncertain. Trimming shortened V by 2 bases and J by 0 bases, and 5 bases separated the two germline ends. The CDR3 is 14 residues long. Looked up from germline, CDR1 is MNHEY and CDR2 is SVGEGT.

The sample holds a few counts of this clonotype. The V and J genes are TRBV4-3 and TRBJ2-7; TRBD1 might be the D (6 bases). Looked up from germline, CDR1 is LGHNA and CDR2 is YSLEER. The CDR3 covers 16 residues. V gave up 1 base and J gave up 2 bases, with 15 bases separating them. In DNA form, the CDR3 reads TGCGCCAGCAGCCAAGGGGGACCGGGACACCCCTACGAGCAGTACTTC. It is translated as CASSQGGPGHPYEQYF.

The chain is built from TRBV2 and TRBJ2-7, with TRBD2 as a possible D gene (5 bases). Per germline, CDR1 SNHLY and CDR2 FYNNEI. This CDR3 region has 13 residues. Trimming removed 3 bases from V and 0 bases from J, with 6 bases in between. Written as DNA, the CDR3 is TGTGCCAGCAGTGAGGACTTCTCCTACGAGCAGTACTTC. Its protein is CASSEDFSYEQYF.